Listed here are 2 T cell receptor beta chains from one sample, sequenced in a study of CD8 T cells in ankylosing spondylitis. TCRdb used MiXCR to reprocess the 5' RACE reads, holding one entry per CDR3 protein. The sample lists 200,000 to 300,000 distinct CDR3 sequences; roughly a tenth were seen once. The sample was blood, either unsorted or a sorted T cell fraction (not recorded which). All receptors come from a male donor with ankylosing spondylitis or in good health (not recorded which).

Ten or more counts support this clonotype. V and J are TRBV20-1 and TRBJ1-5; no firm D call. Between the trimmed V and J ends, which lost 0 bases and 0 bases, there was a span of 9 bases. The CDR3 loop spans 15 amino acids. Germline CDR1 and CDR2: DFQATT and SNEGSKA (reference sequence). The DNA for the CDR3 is TGCAGTGCTAGAGATGAGGTTTATAGCAATCAGCCCCAGCATTTT. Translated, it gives CSARDEVYSNQPQHF.

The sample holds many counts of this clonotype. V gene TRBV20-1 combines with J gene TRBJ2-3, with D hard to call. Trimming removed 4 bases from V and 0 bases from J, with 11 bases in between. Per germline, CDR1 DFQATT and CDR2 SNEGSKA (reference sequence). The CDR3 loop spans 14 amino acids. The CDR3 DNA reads TGCAGTGCTACACTGGATCTTAGCACAGATACGCAGTATTTT. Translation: CSATLDLSTDTQYF.